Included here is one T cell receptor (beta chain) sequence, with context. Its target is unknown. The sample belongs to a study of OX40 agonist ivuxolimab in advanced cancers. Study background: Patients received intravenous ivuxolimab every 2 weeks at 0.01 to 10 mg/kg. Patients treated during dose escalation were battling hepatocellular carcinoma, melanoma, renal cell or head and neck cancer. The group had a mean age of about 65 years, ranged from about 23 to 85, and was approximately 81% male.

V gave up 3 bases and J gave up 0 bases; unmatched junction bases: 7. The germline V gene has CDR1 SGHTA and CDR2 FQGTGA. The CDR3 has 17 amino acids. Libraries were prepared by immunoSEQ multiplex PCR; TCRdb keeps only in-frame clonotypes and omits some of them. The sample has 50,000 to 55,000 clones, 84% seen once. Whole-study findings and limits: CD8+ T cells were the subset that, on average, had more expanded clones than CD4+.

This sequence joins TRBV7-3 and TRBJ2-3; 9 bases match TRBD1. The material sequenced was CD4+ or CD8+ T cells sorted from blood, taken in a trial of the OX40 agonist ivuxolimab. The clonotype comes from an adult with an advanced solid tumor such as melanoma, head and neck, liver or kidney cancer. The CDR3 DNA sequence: TGTGCCAGCAGCTTTAGCACCGGACAGGGGAGCACAGATACGCAGTATTTT. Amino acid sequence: CASSFSTGQGSTDTQYF.